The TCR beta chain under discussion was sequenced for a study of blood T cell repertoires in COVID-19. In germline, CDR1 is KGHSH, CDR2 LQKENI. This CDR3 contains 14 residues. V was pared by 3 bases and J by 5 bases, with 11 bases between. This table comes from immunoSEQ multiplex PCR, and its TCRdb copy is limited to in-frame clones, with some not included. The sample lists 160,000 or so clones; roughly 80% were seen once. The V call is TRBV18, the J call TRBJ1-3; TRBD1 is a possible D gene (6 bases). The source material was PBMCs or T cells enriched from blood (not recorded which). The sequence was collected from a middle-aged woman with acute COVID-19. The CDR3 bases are TGTGCCAGCTCACCGCCGGACAGCCGAAACACCATATATTTT. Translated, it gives CASSPPDSRNTIYF.